Listed below are T cell receptor beta chains from one sample, sequenced in a study of shared clonotypes between healthy human individuals. TCRdb's copy holds only in-frame clones and misses some; the assay was immunoSEQ multiplex PCR. The data contain 2 million to 2.5 million clones, approximately 94% of them seen just once; the ten biggest clones take up 0.1% to 0.15%. The sequencing input was naive CD4+ T cells sorted from blood. The receptor source for this set is a man between 18 and 35 years old in good health. The CDR3 runs from the conserved cysteine through the conserved F or W. D genes are given only for firm matches. Part of the rows lack a size; the others show once, few, many or a class for expanded clones.

TRBJ1-2,NA,NA,TRBV6-5,CASSGSGHLNYGYTF,TGTGCCAGCAGCGGTTCGGGACACCTTAACTATGGCTACACCTTC
TRBJ2-5,NA,NA,TRBV30,CAWTPDAGRQKKQETQYF,TGTGCCTGGACCCCGGACGCGGGGAGACAAAAAAAACAAGAGACCCAGTACTTC
TRBJ2-5,TRBD2,NA,TRBV11-2,CASSKGLAAETQYF,TGTGCCAGCAGCAAGGGACTAGCGGCGGAGACCCAGTACTTC
TRBJ2-3,TRBD2,NA,TRBV14,CASSLGGRATDTQYF,TGTGCCAGCAGCCTCGGAGGGAGGGCCACAGATACGCAGTATTTT
TRBJ1-6,TRBD1,NA,TRBV6-1,CASSGDRGASPLHF,TGTGCCAGCAGCGGCGACAGGGGGGCTTCACCCCTCCACTTT
TRBJ2-1,TRBD2,NA,TRBV30,CAWSPLAGVWNEQFF,TGTGCCTGGAGCCCACTAGCGGGGGTTTGGAATGAGCAGTTCTTC
TRBJ1-5,NA,NA,TRBV30,CAWSASTDQPQHF,TGTGCCTGGAGCGCGTCGACAGATCAGCCCCAGCATTTT
TRBJ2-6,NA,NA,TRBV4-3,CASSQESGANVLTF,TGCGCCAGCAGCCAAGAGAGCGGGGCCAACGTCCTGACTTTC
TRBJ1-1,NA,NA,TRBV11-2,CASSPPWGATEAFF,TGTGCCAGCAGCCCACCTTGGGGGGCCACTGAAGCTTTCTTT
TRBJ1-5,TRBD1,NA,TRBV7-2,CASSRQGDQPQHF,TGTGCCAGCAGCCGACAGGGAGATCAGCCCCAGCATTTT
TRBJ1-2,NA,NA,TRBV6-5,CASSAGVYGYTF,TGTGCCAGCAGTGCAGGGGTCTATGGCTACACCTTC
TRBJ2-5,NA,NA,TRBV2,CASIEDRVGETQYF,TGTGCCAGCATCGAGGACAGAGTAGGAGAGACCCAGTACTTC
TRBJ1-6,NA,NA,TRBV5-1,CASSTRHGSSYNSPLHF,TGCGCCAGCAGCACAAGACACGGCAGCTCCTATAATTCACCCCTCCACTTT
TRBJ1-6,NA,NA,TRBV7-2,CASSLGTLNSPLHF,TGTGCCAGCAGCTTGGGGACGTTAAATTCACCCCTCCACTTT
TRBJ2-7,TRBD2,NA,TRBV28,CASSLPSAGASYEQYF,TGTGCCAGCAGTTTACCCTCGGCGGGAGCCTCCTACGAGCAGTACTTC
TRBJ2-6,NA,NA,TRBV5-6,CASSSQGVSGANVLTF,TGTGCCAGCAGCTCACAAGGGGTTTCTGGGGCCAACGTCCTGACTTTC
TRBJ1-6,NA,few,TRBV7-9,CASSLEDNSPLHF,TGTGCCAGCAGCTTAGAAGATAATTCACCCCTCCACTTT
TRBJ1-2,TRBD1,NA,TRBV6-1,CASTGQGLLYGYTF,TGTGCCAGCACAGGACAGGGTCTACTCTATGGCTACACCTTC
TRBJ2-5,NA,once,TRBV20-1,CSARVIETQYF,TGCAGTGCTAGGGTCATAGAGACCCAGTACTTC
TRBJ2-3,TRBD2,NA,TRBV2,CASSATSVTDTQYF,TGTGCCAGCAGCGCTACTAGCGTAACAGATACGCAGTATTTT
TRBJ1-2,NA,NA,TRBV7-9,CASSLQGMDGYTF,TGTGCCAGCAGCCTGCAGGGTATGGACGGCTACACCTTC
TRBJ1-1,TRBD1,NA,TRBV10-3,CAISGGQGASTEAFF,TGTGCCATCAGTGGGGGACAGGGGGCGTCCACTGAAGCTTTCTTT
TRBJ2-4,NA,NA,TRBV4-1,CASSETVAKNIQYF,TGCGCCAGCAGCGAAACGGTAGCCAAAAACATTCAGTACTTC
TRBJ2-1,NA,NA,TRBV5-1,CASSLGFSLTFSYNEQFF,TGCGCCAGCAGCTTAGGTTTCTCCCTTACGTTCTCCTACAATGAGCAGTTCTTC
TRBJ1-4,TRBD1,NA,TRBV30,CAWSGGQGDEKLFF,TGTGCCTGGAGTGGGGGACAGGGGGACGAAAAACTGTTTTTT
TRBJ1-1,NA,NA,TRBV10-3,CATIPKDNTEAFF,TGTGCCACAATCCCCAAAGATAACACTGAAGCTTTCTTT
TRBJ2-3,TRBD2,NA,TRBV19,CASSIKAGPPTDTQYF,TGTGCCAGTAGTATTAAAGCGGGGCCCCCCACAGATACGCAGTATTTT
TRBJ1-2,NA,few,TRBV6-6,CASKSRAVYGYTF,TGTGCCAGCAAGTCTCGGGCAGTCTATGGCTACACCTTC
TRBJ2-2,NA,NA,TRBV19,CASSSGFDGELFF,TGTGCCAGTAGTTCGGGGTTCGACGGGGAGCTGTTTTTT
TRBJ2-5,TRBD1,NA,TRBV5-1,CASSESDRTETQYF,TGCGCCAGCAGCGAATCGGACAGGACAGAGACCCAGTACTTC
TRBJ2-1,TRBD2,NA,TRBV15,CATSSGRQSLAGVGGNEQFF,TGTGCCACCAGCAGCGGGCGGCAGTCCCTAGCGGGAGTGGGGGGCAATGAGCAGTTCTTC
TRBJ2-7,TRBD1,once,TRBV5-8,CASSSRDRTYEQYF,TGTGCCAGCAGTTCCCGGGACAGAACCTACGAGCAGTACTTC
TRBJ2-1,TRBD2,NA,TRBV11-2,CASSYLAGGNYNEQFF,TGTGCCAGCAGCTACCTAGCGGGGGGGAACTACAATGAGCAGTTCTTC
TRBJ2-3,NA,NA,TRBV15,CATALGGTQYF,TGTGCCACCGCCCTTGGAGGCACGCAGTATTTT
TRBJ1-1,TRBD1,NA,TRBV11-2,CASSPGTANTEAFF,TGTGCCAGCAGCCCTGGGACAGCTAACACTGAAGCTTTCTTT
TRBJ2-4,NA,once,TRBV30,CAWNREAKNIQYF,TGTGCCTGGAACAGGGAGGCCAAAAACATTCAGTACTTC
TRBJ1-2,NA,NA,TRBV15,CATSRDRADYGYTF,TGTGCCACCAGCAGAGATAGGGCGGACTATGGCTACACCTTC
TRBJ1-1,NA,NA,TRBV2,CASSAASREAFF,TGTGCCAGCAGTGCGGCTTCCCGTGAAGCTTTCTTT
TRBJ2-5,TRBD2,NA,TRBV25-1,CASSGWGSGSLETQYF,TGTGCCAGCAGTGGGTGGGGTAGCGGGAGTTTAGAGACCCAGTACTTC
TRBJ2-7,TRBD1,NA,TRBV5-1,CASSLGATGVTYEQYF,TGCGCCAGCAGCTTGGGGGCGACAGGGGTTACTTACGAGCAGTACTTC
TRBJ2-1,TRBD1,NA,TRBV5-4,CASSFDRDSNEQFF,TGTGCCAGCAGCTTCGACAGGGACAGCAATGAGCAGTTCTTC
TRBJ2-7,NA,NA,TRBV5-6,CASSQSGYEQYF,TGTGCCAGCAGCCAGTCGGGGTACGAGCAGTACTTC
TRBJ1-2,NA,once,TRBV15,CATSSSGVNYGYTF,TGTGCCACCAGCAGCTCAGGGGTAAACTATGGCTACACCTTC
TRBJ1-5,NA,NA,TRBV6-5,CASSYGTGNQPQHF,TGTGCCAGCAGTTACGGAACAGGGAATCAGCCCCAGCATTTT
TRBJ2-7,NA,NA,TRBV2,CASSRGGGEQYF,TGTGCCAGCAGCCGGGGAGGAGGTGAGCAGTACTTC
TRBJ1-5,NA,NA,TRBV6-5,CASSQLRGQPQHF,TGTGCCAGCAGTCAACTCCGGGGGCAGCCCCAGCATTTT
TRBJ1-1,NA,NA,TRBV20-1,CSANRREAFF,TGCAGTGCTAACAGGAGGGAAGCTTTCTTT
TRBJ1-4,NA,NA,TRBV4-1,CASSQDVATNEKLFF,TGCGCCAGCAGCCAAGACGTTGCAACTAATGAAAAACTGTTTTTT